This T cell receptor beta chain was retrieved from a study of control samples from healthy donors and cancer patients. The assay was immunoSEQ multiplex PCR, and TCRdb's table has in-frame clones only and misses some. The data show 130,000 or so clones, around nine tenths seen once. Germline assignment: CDR1 MNHEY and CDR2 SVGEGT. The CDR3 runs 13 residues. With 5 bases clipped from V and 4 bases from J, the junction kept 3 bases outside the gene matches. The chain has TRBV6-2 or TRBV6-3 and TRBJ2-5; 8 positions agree with TRBD2. The sample comprised blood. The source is a man aged 40-55 years in good health. The CDR3 DNA follows: TGTGCCAGCAGTCGGGGGGGCCGAGAGACCCAGTACTTC. Translated, it gives CASSRGGRETQYF.